This entry is about one TCR beta chain. Its antigen remains unidentified. This entry comes from a study of T cell responses to AZD1222 COVID-19 vaccine. Sequencing used immunoSEQ multiplex PCR; TCRdb keeps in-frame clones, though not all of them. The sample consists of 55,000 to 75,000 clones, 85% to 90% of them appearing once. Findings of the study overall: Donors were largely white British and mainly female; clonal diversity was possibly underestimated.

This CDR3 spans 15 amino acids. V lost 0 bases to trimming and J lost 3 bases, with 8 bases between them. CDR1 LGHNA and CDR2 YSLEER come from the germline V gene. Sequencing was performed on peripheral blood, taken on day 0 of AZD1222 vaccination. The sequence was obtained from an adult in good health. This chain links TRBV4-3 with TRBJ1-4, with a weak D call TRBD1 (5 bases). The CDR3 DNA reads TGCGCCAGCAGCCAAGAGGGGCAGTCTAATGAAAAACTGTTTTTT. Protein sequence: CASSQEGQSNEKLFF.